The 29 T cell receptor beta chains presented below share a single source sample, sequenced in a study of T cells in Graves' hyperthyroidism and ophthalmopathy (dated 2019 in TCRdb). The method was multiplex PCR. Sequencing relied on an Illumina HiSeq 2000. TCR beta CDR3 regions were amplified from RNA transcripts. For the first round of RT-PCR on the TCR CDR3, the HTBI primer set was used together with the Qiagen OneStep RT-PCR kit. TCRdb reworked the public reads: Q25 trimming with fastp, MiXCR clone assembly, productive beta chains retained. One record per CDR3 amino acid sequence lists the most common genes and DNA. Within this sample are about 360,000 distinct CDR3 sequences, with roughly 13% of them counted one time only. The top ten clones comprise 9.2% of the sample. Sequencing was done on a sample of blood. The receptor source for this set is a woman in her late teens or twenties with Graves' hyperthyroidism.

The sample holds many counts of this clonotype. Written as DNA, the CDR3 is TGTGCCTGGAGACACGGAGGGGGAACTGAAGCTTTCTTT. Translating it yields CAWRHGGGTEAFF. The chain combines TRBV30 with TRBJ1-1, with D perhaps TRBD1 (6 bases). This CDR3 has 13 amino acids. Trimming shortened V by 3 bases and J by 5 bases, and 13 bases separated the two germline ends. CDR1 and CDR2 (germline): GTSNPN, SVGIG (reference sequence).

V gene TRBV9 combines with J gene TRBJ2-1; D unresolved. This CDR3 has 13 amino acids. CDR1 is SGDLS and CDR2 is YYNGEE in the germline V gene. Between the trimmed V and J ends, which lost 4 bases and 8 bases, there was a span of 13 bases. The CDR3 sequence: CASSPPTSHEQFF. For the CDR3, the DNA is TGTGCCAGCAGCCCACCGACATCCCATGAGCAGTTCTTC.

The chain carries TRBV11-2 and TRBJ1-6, with TRBD1 as a possible D gene (5 bases). There are 14 residues in the CDR3. The V end was cut by 3 bases, the J end by 10 bases, with 13 bases between. Germline-derived CDR1 and CDR2 are SGHAT and FQNNGV. CDR3 residues: CASSFGQGYSPLHF. CDR3 sequence (DNA): TGTGCCAGCAGCTTTGGGCAGGGATACTCACCCCTCCACTTT.

Concerning this clonotype itself: A read error may be the cause here, since a much bigger clone is one base away. V and J are TRBV18 and TRBJ2-2; D is uncertain. In germline, CDR1 is KGHSH, CDR2 LQKENI. The CDR3 covers 13 residues. CDR3 loop: CTSSPDQVGELFF. The CDR3 DNA reads TGTACCAGCTCACCAGACCAAGTCGGGGAGCTGTTTTTT.

V usage is TRBV7-6 and J usage is TRBJ2-2; maybe TRBD2 (6 bases). V was pared by 8 bases and J by 2 bases, with 12 bases between. Germline V lookup: CDR1 SGHVS, CDR2 FNYEAQ. CDR3 size: 14 residues. In DNA, the CDR3 is TGTGCCAGCGGAGGGGCAACAAACACCGGGGAGCTGTTTTTT. This codes for CASGGATNTGELFF. The full variable domain, completed using reference TRBV7-6 and TRBJ2-2, is GAGVSQSPRYKVTKRGQDVALRCDPISGHVSLYWYRQALGQGPEFLTYFNYEAQQDKSGLPNDRFSAERPEGSISTLTIQRTEQRDSAMYRCASGGATNTGELFFGEGSRLTVL.

V is TRBV9 and J is TRBJ1-5; D might be TRBD1 (5 bases). The length of the CDR3 is 14 residues. Trimming took 0 bases from V and 5 from J, leaving 9 bases between them. CDR1 and CDR2 from the germline V gene are SGDLS and YYNGEE. The CDR3 region is CASSVGAGHQPQHF. The CDR3 DNA reads TGTGCCAGCAGCGTAGGGGCAGGGCATCAGCCCCAGCATTTT.

In this sample, this clonotype turned up many times. The chain uses TRBV5-1 and TRBJ1-1, with D possibly matching TRBD1 (5 bases). Germline CDR1 SGHRS, CDR2 YFSETQ. Trimming took off 4 bases at V and 6 bases at J, with 16 bases between the two ends. This CDR3 region has 14 residues. CDR3 in amino acids: CASSLTQGTAEAFF. CDR3 sequence (DNA): TGCGCCAGCAGCCTAACCCAGGGTACCGCTGAAGCTTTCTTT.

In this sample, this clonotype turned up many times. The J gene is TRBJ2-7, the V gene TRBV11-1; 10 bases map to TRBD2. The ends lost 0 bases at V and 4 bases at J; junction bases unmatched: 6. Per germline, CDR1 SGHAT and CDR2 FQDESV (reference sequence). CDR3 length: 16 residues. CDR3 nucleotide sequence: TGTGCCAGCAGCTTAGCGCCCGGGACTAGCGAATACGAGCAGTACTTC. It is translated as CASSLAPGTSEYEQYF.

The chain recombines TRBV5-6 with TRBJ2-7; 10 nucleotides align to TRBD1. CDR1 is SGHDT, CDR2 YYEEEE, per germline. The V and J ends lost 2 bases and 7 bases, in that order; junction bases with no gene match: 6. The CDR3 length is 14 residues. The CDR3: CASSFGTGVWEQYF. The CDR3 DNA sequence: TGTGCCAGCAGCTTCGGGACAGGGGTCTGGGAGCAGTACTTC.

In its sample, this clonotype was seen many times. In nucleotides, the CDR3 is TGTGCCAGCAGTTTACGACAGGGGGAGTACAATGAGCAGTTCTTC. Residues: CASSLRQGEYNEQFF. This chain uses TRBV27 with TRBJ2-1, with 9 positions matching TRBD1. Trimming took 2 bases from V and 4 from J; bases not matched to a gene: 3. CDR1 is MNHEY and CDR2 is SMNVEV in the germline V gene (reference sequence). The CDR3 covers 15 residues.

Many counts were recorded for this clonotype. The V call is TRBV12-3 or TRBV12-4, the J call TRBJ2-2, with D tentatively TRBD1 (5 bases). The CDR3 loop spans 12 amino acids. The V gene lost 5 bases and the J gene lost 6 bases, with 7 bases spanning the gap. This chain's CDR3 is CASSDSPGELFF. The CDR3 DNA reads as TGTGCCAGCAGTGACAGTCCCGGGGAGCTGTTTTTT.

A note on this clonotype: The CDR3 carries no conserved terminal phenylalanine or tryptophan, so it likely arises from a read error. The V call is TRBV28, the J call TRBJ1-5; perhaps TRBD1 as D (5 bases). The CDR3 length is 16 residues. Per germline, CDR1 MDHEN and CDR2 SYDVKM. The CDR3 loop is CAGSPRGRGSNQPQHL. CDR3 nucleotides: TGTGCCGGCAGTCCCCGAGGAAGGGGAAGCAATCAGCCCCAGCATCTT.

The rearrangement uses TRBV7-9 and TRBJ2-4; maybe TRBD2 (5 bases). The germline gives CDR1 SEHNR, CDR2 FQNEAQ (reference sequence). CDR3 length equals 15 residues. V was trimmed by 5 bases and J by 4 bases, leaving 15 bases between them. DNA of the CDR3: TGTGCCAGCAGCCAGACGGACTGGGGAAAAAACATTCAGTACTTC. Protein sequence: CASSQTDWGKNIQYF.

A word on this clonotype: A read error may be the cause here, since a much bigger clone is one base away. V gene TRBV9 combines with J gene TRBJ2-1; D gene ambiguous. The J call is doubtful: the DNA matches TRBJ2-7 better. CDR1 is SGDLS, CDR2 YYNGEE, per germline. There are 15 residues in the CDR3. The CDR3 coding sequence is TGTGCCAGCAGCACCGGTCCCGAAACCTACAATGAGCAGTACTTC. Encoded protein: CASSTGPETYNEQYF.

The V call is TRBV20-1, the J call TRBJ2-3, with 7 bases that match TRBD2. J was trimmed by 0 bases and V by 7 bases; bases with no gene match: 10. From germline, CDR1 is DFQATT and CDR2 SNEGSKA (reference sequence). CDR3 length equals 15 residues. The CDR3 sequence: CSVTPLARSTDTQYF. The CDR3 nucleotides read TGCAGTGTCACCCCACTAGCGAGGAGCACAGATACGCAGTATTTT.

This clonotype was recorded many times. This chain joins TRBV4-1 and TRBJ1-1; D remains ambiguous. The CDR3 loop spans 13 amino acids. The V gene's germline CDR1 is MGHRA and CDR2 YSYEKL. V lost 3 bases to trimming and J lost 0 bases, with 5 bases between them. The CDR3 DNA is TGCGCCAGCAGCCACCCACTGAACACTGAAGCTTTCTTT. Translated, it gives CASSHPLNTEAFF.

The table lists this clonotype with many counts. The V and J genes are TRBV7-8 and TRBJ2-1; 8 bases line up with TRBD1. Germline CDR1 reads SGHVS; CDR2 reads FQNEAQ. This CDR3 contains 14 residues. The ends lost 8 bases at V and 1 base at J; junction bases unmatched: 4. For the CDR3, the DNA is TGTGCCAGCGATACAGGGGGGTCCTACAATGAGCAGTTCTTC. It is translated as CASDTGGSYNEQFF.

This clonotype was detected many times. The chain couples TRBV5-5 to TRBJ2-1, with 7 bases that match TRBD2. Per germline, CDR1 SGHKS and CDR2 YYEKEE (reference sequence). This CDR3 is built from 14 residues. V was clipped by 1 base and J by 6 bases; unmatched bases: 4. CDR3 in amino acids: CASSLTSEFNEQFF. In nucleotides, the CDR3 is TGTGCCAGCAGCTTGACTAGCGAGTTCAATGAGCAGTTCTTC.

The chain is built from TRBV6-1 and TRBJ2-4, with D maybe TRBD1 (5 bases). The CDR3 spans 13 residues. V was pared by 4 bases and J by 9 bases, with 13 bases between. Germline assignment: CDR1 MNHNS and CDR2 SASEGT. The CDR3, as DNA: TGTGCCAGCAGTGTAGAGAAGGGGATCATTCAGTACTTC. Its translation is CASSVEKGIIQYF.

This clonotype appeared a single time. The chain joins TRBV28 to TRBJ2-3, with TRBD2 as a possible D gene (7 bases). The germline V gene has CDR1 MDHEN and CDR2 SYDVKM. This CDR3 spans 14 amino acids. V lost 3 bases and J 6 bases, leaving 13 bases between the germline ends. The CDR3 coding sequence is TGTGCCAGCAGTTTGGGGGGGGCGAAGGATACGCAGTATTTT. Translating it yields CASSLGGAKDTQYF.

The rearrangement links TRBV7-9 to TRBJ2-3; 8 nucleotides align to TRBD1. CDR3 length: 15 residues. The V segment lost 4 bases and the J segment 4 bases; nucleotides outside the gene matches: 7. CDR1 is SEHNR and CDR2 is FQNEAQ in the germline V gene (reference sequence). The DNA for the CDR3 is TGTGCCAGCAGCTCCACGTTACAGGGGGCAGATACGCAGTATTTT. Protein product: CASSSTLQGADTQYF. Full variable domain (outside the CDR3, taken from reference TRBV7-9 and TRBJ2-3): DTGVSQNPRHKITKRGQNVTFRCDPISEHNRLYWYRQTLGQGPEFLTYFQNEAQLEKSRLLSDRFSAERPKGSFSTLEIQRTEQGDSAMYLCASSSTLQGADTQYFGPGTRLTVL.

At least ten counts were recorded for this clonotype. V usage is TRBV7-9 and J usage is TRBJ2-1; 10 positions agree with TRBD2. The V and J ends lost 5 bases and 6 bases, in that order; junction bases with no gene match: 13. Germline V gene lookup returns CDR1 SEHNR and CDR2 FQNEAQ (reference sequence). The length of the CDR3 is 17 residues. CDR3 region: CASSPLEAGGVGNEQFF. The CDR3 DNA reads TGTGCCAGCAGCCCCCTGGAAGCGGGAGGGGTTGGCAATGAGCAGTTCTTC. Filled out from reference TRBV7-9 and TRBJ2-1, the complete variable domain reads DTGVSQNPRHKITKRGQNVTFRCDPISEHNRLYWYRQTLGQGPEFLTYFQNEAQLEKSRLLSDRFSAERPKGSFSTLEIQRTEQGDSAMYLCASSPLEAGGVGNEQFFGPGTRLTVL.

This chain joins TRBV3-2 and TRBJ1-3; the D segment call TRBD1 is taken from the table without a DNA check. TRBV3-2 is shown as a pseudogene. The CDR3 extends over 16 amino acids. The CDR3 region is CASSPRDGRSGNTIYF. For the CDR3, the DNA is TGTGCCAGCAGCCCTCGGGACGGACGCTCTGGAAACACCATATATTTT.

This clonotype was detected only a few times. The chain joins TRBV6-1 to TRBJ1-2; weak D call: TRBD1 (6 bases). Germline V gene lookup returns CDR1 MNHNS and CDR2 SASEGT. V lost 5 bases, J lost 7 bases, and 17 bases lay in between. The CDR3 totals 14 residues. CDR3 nucleotide sequence: TGTGCCAGCAGTTCTGGAAGGGGAGGGGGTGGCTACACCTTC. Translated: CASSSGRGGGGYTF.

This clonotype was seen ten or more times. The V gene is TRBV15, the J gene TRBJ1-2; TRBD1 is a possible D gene (6 bases). The V gene's germline CDR1 is LNHNV and CDR2 YYDKDF (reference sequence). Trimming removed 0 bases from V and 8 bases from J, with 28 bases in between. This CDR3 spans 19 amino acids. In nucleotides, the CDR3 is TGTGCCACCAGCAGAGAGAGTTGGGGGCGATCCCTCCCAACCGGGGGCTACACCTTC. It is translated as CATSRESWGRSLPTGGYTF. Looking up the rest from reference TRBV15 and TRBJ1-2 gives the full variable domain: DAMVIQNPRYQVTQFGKPVTLSCSQTLNHNVMYWYQQKSSQAPKLLFHYYDKDFNNEADTPDNFQSRRPNTSFCFLDIRSPGLGDTAMYLCATSRESWGRSLPTGGYTFGSGTRLTVV.

V usage is TRBV30 and J usage is TRBJ1-1; TRBD1 matches at 7 bases. With 1 base clipped from V and 11 bases from J, the junction kept 7 bases outside the gene matches. The length of the CDR3 is 12 residues. The V gene's germline CDR1 is GTSNPN and CDR2 SVGIG (reference sequence). CDR3 bases: TGTGCCTGGAGTGCGGGACAGCGTCAGGCTTTCTTT. Translated: CAWSAGQRQAFF.

This clonotype was detected ten times or more. V is TRBV2 and J is TRBJ1-2, with TRBD1 matching 8 bases. V lost 8 bases, J lost 4 bases, and 12 bases stayed unmatched. The CDR3 consists of 15 residues. Germline V CDR1 and CDR2: SNHLY, FYNNEI. The CDR3 DNA reads as TGTGCCAGCGATCGTACGGGACAGGCTCGCTATGGCTACACCTTC. Translation gives CASDRTGQARYGYTF. The full variable domain, its missing parts supplied by reference TRBV2 and TRBJ1-2, is EPEVTQTPSHQVTQMGQEVILRCVPISNHLYFYWYRQILGQKVEFLVSFYNNEISEKSEIFDDQFSVERPDGSNFTLKIRSTKLEDSAMYFCASDRTGQARYGYTFGSGTRLTVV.

This clonotype was recorded at least ten times. This chain connects TRBV28 to TRBJ2-2; 8 bases match TRBD2. The CDR3 has 17 amino acids. Losses at the gene ends were 2 bases for V and 4 bases for J; bases not matched to a gene: 9. Germline V gives CDR1 MDHEN, CDR2 SYDVKM. The CDR3 is CASSLHGTSGATGELFF. The CDR3 bases are TGTGCCAGCAGTTTACACGGGACTAGTGGGGCCACCGGGGAGCTGTTTTTT.

This clonotype was counted ten times or more. The rearrangement joins TRBV5-6 to TRBJ2-7; D remains unclear. The CDR3 spans 12 residues. Germline values: CDR1 SGHDT, CDR2 YYEEEE. The V gene lost 1 base and the J gene lost 2 bases, with 4 bases spanning the gap. DNA of the CDR3: TGTGCCAGCAGCTTGTACCCCTACGAGCAGTACTTC. Its translation: CASSLYPYEQYF.